The clone carrying this T cell receptor (beta chain) was seen just once. This entry is derived from a study of blood T cell repertoires in COVID-19. The CDR3 extends over 16 amino acids. With V trimmed by 5 bases and J by 7 bases, 14 bases remained unmatched. Germline CDR1 MDHEN, CDR2 SYDVKM. This table comes from immunoSEQ multiplex PCR, and its TCRdb copy is limited to in-frame clones, with some not included. The repertoire includes some 200,000 clones, 82% of them detected once, and about 12% sits in the top ten. V usage is TRBV28 and J usage is TRBJ1-1; 9 bases agree with TRBD1. The origin of this receptor is a man aged 35 to 55 who had recovered from COVID-19. The specimen sequenced was PBMCs or T cells enriched from blood (not recorded which). The CDR3 coding sequence is TGTGCCAGCAGTAACCTCTCGACAGGGGGGGTCGATGAAGCTTTCTTT. Protein product: CASSNLSTGGVDEAFF.